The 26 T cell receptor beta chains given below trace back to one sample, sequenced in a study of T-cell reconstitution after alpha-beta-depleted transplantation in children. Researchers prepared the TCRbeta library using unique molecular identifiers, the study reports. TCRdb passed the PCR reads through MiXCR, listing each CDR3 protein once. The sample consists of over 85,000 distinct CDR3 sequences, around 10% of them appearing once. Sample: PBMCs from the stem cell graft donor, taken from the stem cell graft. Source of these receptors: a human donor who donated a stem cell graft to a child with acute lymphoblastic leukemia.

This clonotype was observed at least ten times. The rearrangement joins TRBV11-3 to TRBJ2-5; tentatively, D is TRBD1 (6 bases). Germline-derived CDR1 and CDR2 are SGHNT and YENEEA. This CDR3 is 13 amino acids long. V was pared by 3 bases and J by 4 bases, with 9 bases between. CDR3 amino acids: CASSLGARETQYF. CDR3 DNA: TGTGCCAGCAGCTTGGGGGCTCGAGAGACCCAGTACTTC.

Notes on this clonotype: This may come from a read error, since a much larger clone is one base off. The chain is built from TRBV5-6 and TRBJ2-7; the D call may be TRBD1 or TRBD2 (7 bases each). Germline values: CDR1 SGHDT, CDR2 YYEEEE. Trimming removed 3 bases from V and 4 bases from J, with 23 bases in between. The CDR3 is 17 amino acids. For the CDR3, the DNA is TGTGCCAGCAGCTCAGCCCGACAGGGAGGGGATGAGTACGAGCAGTACTTC. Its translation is CASSSARQGGDEYEQYF.

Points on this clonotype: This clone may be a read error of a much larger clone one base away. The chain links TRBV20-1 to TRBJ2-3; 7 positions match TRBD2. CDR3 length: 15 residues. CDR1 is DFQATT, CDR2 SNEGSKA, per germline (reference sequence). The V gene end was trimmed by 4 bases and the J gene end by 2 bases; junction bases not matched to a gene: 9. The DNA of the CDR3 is TGCAGTGCTACAGATTGGCGGGGGTCCACAGATACGCAGTATTTT. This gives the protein CSATDWRGSTDTQYF.

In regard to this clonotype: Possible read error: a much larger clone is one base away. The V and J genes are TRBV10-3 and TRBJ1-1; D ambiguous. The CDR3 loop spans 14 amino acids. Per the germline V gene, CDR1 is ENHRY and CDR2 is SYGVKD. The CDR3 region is CTISAKRDGTEAFF. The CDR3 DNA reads TGTACCATCAGTGCAAAAAGGGATGGGACTGAAGCTTTCTTT.

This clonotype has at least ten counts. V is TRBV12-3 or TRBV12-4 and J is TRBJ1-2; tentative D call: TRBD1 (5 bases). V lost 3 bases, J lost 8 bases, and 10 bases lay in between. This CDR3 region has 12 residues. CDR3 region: CASSLLGDGYTF. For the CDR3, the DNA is TGTGCCAGCAGTTTGTTGGGGGACGGCTACACCTTC.

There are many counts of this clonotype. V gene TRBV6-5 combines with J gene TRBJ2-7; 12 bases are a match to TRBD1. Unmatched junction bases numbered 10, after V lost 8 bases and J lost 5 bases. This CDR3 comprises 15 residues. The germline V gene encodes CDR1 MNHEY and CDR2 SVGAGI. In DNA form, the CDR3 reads TGTGCCAGCCTGGGACAGGGGGCCGGGGTGGACGAGCAGTACTTC. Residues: CASLGQGAGVDEQYF.

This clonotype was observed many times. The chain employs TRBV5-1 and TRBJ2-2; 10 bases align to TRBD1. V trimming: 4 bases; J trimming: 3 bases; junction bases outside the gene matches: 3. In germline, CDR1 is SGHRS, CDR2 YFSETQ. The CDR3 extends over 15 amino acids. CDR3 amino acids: CASSVDRGDTGELFF. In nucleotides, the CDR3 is TGCGCCAGCAGCGTGGACAGGGGGGACACCGGGGAGCTGTTTTTT.

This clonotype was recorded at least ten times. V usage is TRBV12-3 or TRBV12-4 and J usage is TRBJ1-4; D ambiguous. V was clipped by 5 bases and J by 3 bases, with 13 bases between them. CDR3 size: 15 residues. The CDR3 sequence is CASSPSSRPNEKLFF. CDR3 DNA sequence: TGTGCCAGCAGTCCAAGTTCACGGCCTAATGAAAAACTGTTTTTT.

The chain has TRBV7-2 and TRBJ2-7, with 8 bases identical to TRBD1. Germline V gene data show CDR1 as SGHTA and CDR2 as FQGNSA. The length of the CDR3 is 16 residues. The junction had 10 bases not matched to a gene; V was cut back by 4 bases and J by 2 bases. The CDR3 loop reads CASSSPRGRLPYEQYF. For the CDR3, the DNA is TGTGCCAGCAGCTCGCCCAGGGGGCGGCTCCCCTACGAGCAGTACTTC.

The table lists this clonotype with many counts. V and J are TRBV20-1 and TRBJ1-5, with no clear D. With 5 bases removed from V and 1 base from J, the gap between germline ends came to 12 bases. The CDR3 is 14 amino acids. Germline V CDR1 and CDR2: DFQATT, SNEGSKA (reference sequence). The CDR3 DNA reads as TGCAGTGCTTTGGTCCGGGGAAGCAATCAGCCCCAGCATTTT. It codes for CSALVRGSNQPQHF.

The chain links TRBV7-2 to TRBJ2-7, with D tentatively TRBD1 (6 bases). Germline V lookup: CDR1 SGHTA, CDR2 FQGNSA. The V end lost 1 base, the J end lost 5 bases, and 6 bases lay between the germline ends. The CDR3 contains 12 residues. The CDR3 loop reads CASSLDRDEQYF. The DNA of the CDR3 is TGTGCCAGCAGCTTAGACAGGGACGAGCAGTACTTC.

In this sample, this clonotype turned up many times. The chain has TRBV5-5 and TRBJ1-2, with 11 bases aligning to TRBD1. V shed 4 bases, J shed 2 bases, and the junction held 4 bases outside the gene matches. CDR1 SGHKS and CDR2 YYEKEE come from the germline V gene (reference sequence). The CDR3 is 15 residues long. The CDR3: CASSEGTGGNYGYTF. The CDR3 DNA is TGTGCCAGCAGCGAGGGGACAGGGGGAAACTATGGCTACACCTTC.

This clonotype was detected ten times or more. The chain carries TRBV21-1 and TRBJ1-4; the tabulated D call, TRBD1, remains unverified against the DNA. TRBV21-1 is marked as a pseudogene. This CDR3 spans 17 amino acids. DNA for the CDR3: TGTGCCAGCAGCAAGTTTTGGGCGGACAGGGAAAATGAAAAACTGTTTTTT. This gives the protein CASSKFWADRENEKLFF.

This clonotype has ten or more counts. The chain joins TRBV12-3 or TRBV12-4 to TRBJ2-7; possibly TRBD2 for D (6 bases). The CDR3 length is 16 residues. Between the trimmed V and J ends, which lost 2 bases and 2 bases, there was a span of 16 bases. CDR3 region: CASSLTYSGEAYEQYF. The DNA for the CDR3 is TGTGCCAGCAGTTTAACCTATTCGGGAGAGGCCTACGAGCAGTACTTC.

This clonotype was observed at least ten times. The CDR3 DNA sequence: TGTGCCAGCAGTCCTGCTAAGGGATCGGGCTATGGCTACACCTTC. It yields the protein CASSPAKGSGYGYTF. The chain couples TRBV6-5 to TRBJ1-2; D is unresolved. The CDR3 totals 15 residues. The V gene lost 5 bases and the J gene lost 4 bases, with 17 bases spanning the gap. CDR1 and CDR2 from the germline V gene are MNHEY and SVGAGI.

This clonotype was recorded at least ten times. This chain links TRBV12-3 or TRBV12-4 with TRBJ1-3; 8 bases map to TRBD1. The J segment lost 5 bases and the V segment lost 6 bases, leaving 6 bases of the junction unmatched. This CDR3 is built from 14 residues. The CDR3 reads CASSLGQARNTIYF. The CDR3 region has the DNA TGTGCCAGCAGCCTGGGACAGGCGAGAAACACCATATATTTT.

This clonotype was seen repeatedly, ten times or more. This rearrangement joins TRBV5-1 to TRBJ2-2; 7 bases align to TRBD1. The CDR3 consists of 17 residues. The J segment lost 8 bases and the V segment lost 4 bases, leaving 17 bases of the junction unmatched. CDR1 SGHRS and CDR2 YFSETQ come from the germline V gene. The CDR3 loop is CASSTAGTAILGGELFF. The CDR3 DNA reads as TGCGCCAGCAGCACCGCCGGGACAGCCATCCTGGGGGGGGAGCTGTTTTTT.

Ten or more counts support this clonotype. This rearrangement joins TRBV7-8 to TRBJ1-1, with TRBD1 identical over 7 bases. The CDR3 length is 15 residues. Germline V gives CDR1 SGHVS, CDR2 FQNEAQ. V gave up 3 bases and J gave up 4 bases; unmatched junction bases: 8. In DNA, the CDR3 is TGTGCCAGCAGCTTCCCCACAGGGGAGGGCACTGAAGCTTTCTTT. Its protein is CASSFPTGEGTEAFF.

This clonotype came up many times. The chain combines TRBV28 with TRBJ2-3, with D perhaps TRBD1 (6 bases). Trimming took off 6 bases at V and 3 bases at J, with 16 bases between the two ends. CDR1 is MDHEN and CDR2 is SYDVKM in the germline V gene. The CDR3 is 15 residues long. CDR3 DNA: TGTGCCAGCAGCCCCCTAAACAGGGAGACAGATACGCAGTATTTT. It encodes CASSPLNRETDTQYF.

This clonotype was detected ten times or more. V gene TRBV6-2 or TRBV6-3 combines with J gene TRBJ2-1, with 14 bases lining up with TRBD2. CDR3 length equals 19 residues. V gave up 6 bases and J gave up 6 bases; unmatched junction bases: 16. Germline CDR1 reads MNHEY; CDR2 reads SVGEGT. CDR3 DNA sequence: TGTGCCAGCAGCCAAACCTCGAGGACTAGCGGGGGGCTTAGCAATGAGCAGTTCTTC. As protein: CASSQTSRTSGGLSNEQFF.

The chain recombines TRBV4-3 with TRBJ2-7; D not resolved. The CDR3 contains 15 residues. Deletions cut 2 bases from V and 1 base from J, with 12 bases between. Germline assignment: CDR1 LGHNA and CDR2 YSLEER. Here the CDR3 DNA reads TGCGCCAGCAGCCAACAACGGACGGCTTCCTACGAGCAGTACTTC. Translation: CASSQQRTASYEQYF.

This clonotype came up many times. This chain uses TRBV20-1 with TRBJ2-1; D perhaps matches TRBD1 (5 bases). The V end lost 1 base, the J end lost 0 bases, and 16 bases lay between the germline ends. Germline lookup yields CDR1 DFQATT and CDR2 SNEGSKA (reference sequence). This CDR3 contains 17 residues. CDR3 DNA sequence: TGCAGTGCTAGAGTAGACAGCCGAACGAGCTCCTACAATGAGCAGTTCTTC. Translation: CSARVDSRTSSYNEQFF.

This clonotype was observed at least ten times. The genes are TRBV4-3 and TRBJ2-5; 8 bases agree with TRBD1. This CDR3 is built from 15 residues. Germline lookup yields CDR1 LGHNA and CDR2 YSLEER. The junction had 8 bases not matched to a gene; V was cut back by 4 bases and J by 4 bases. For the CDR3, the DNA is TGCGCCAGCAGCCTCCGACAGGGGAATGGAGAGACCCAGTACTTC. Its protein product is CASSLRQGNGETQYF.

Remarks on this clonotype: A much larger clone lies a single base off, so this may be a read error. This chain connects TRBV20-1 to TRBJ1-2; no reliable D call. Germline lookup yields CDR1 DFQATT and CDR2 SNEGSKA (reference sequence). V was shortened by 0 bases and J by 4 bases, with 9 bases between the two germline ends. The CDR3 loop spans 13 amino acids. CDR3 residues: CSARDRGGYGYTF. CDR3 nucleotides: TGCAGTGCTAGAGATCGCGGCGGCTATGGCTACACCTTC.

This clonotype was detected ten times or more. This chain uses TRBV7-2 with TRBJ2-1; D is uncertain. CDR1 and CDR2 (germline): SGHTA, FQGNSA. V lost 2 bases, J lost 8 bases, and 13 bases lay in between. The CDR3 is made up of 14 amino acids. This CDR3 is CASSLTLIADEQFF. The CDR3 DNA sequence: TGTGCCAGCAGCTTAACACTAATAGCCGATGAGCAGTTCTTC.

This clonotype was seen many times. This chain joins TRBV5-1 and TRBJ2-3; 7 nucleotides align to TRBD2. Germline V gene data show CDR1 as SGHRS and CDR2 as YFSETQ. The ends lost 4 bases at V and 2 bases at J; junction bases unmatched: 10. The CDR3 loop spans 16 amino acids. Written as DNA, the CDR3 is TGCGCCAGCAGCCCGCTGGACGGGAGGAACACAGATACGCAGTATTTT. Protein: CASSPLDGRNTDTQYF.